Sequencing of this TCR beta chain was carried out in a study of cytomegalovirus exposure and HLA in healthy donors. About this clone: The antigen is not known. A much larger clone differs from this one at a single base, so this may be a read error.

Germline V gene sequence: CDR1 SGDLS, CDR2 YYNGEE. This CDR3 is 14 amino acids long. The ends lost 5 bases at V and 0 bases at J; junction bases unmatched: 2. Study-level results: TCR sequences were mostly rare, though some public TCRs occurred in many donors. The authors later linked a missense DCLRE1C variant to TCR beta V- and J-gene trimming. For most subjects, TCR beta sequences were reported to predict HLA-A and HLA-B alleles with accuracy.

60 Vbeta and 13 Jbeta primers were used in PCR. Here immunoSEQ multiplex PCR was the method, and the copy in TCRdb shows in-frame clones only, minus some. The sample lists around 130,000 clones; more than 60% were seen once. The clonotype originates from a woman aged 18-29 years in good health and CMV-seronegative. J is TRBJ2-3 and V is TRBV9; 8 bases map to TRBD2. The specimen was PBMCs. CDR3 in DNA: TGTGCCAGCAGGGCTAGCGGGAGCACAGATACGCAGTATTTT. It yields the protein CASRASGSTDTQYF.